The T cell receptor beta chain described here comes from a study of blood T cell repertoires in COVID-19. At the level of the study: Samples taken during acute and convalescent COVID-19 were collected in the United States, Italy and Spain. PBMCs, B-cell-depleted T cells, or T cells were the source of the cDNA or gDNA that made up the material.

In the authors' methods: By means of reference gene primer amplification, nucleated cell counts were estimated. The protocol was immunoSEQ multiplex PCR, while the TCRdb copy is restricted to in-frame clones and leaves out a portion. The V and J calls and clone size come from that table; D and trimming were worked out from the DNA. The sample has approximately 210,000 clones, approximately 90% seen once. The Seattle site enrolled patients during active infection and followed them longitudinally. This TCR was sampled from a man between 45 and 60 years old with COVID-19, enrolled during active disease. Material for sequencing was peripheral blood.

In nucleotides, the CDR3 is TGTGCCAGCAGTGGAGGGAAAACTAGCACAGATACGCAGTATTTT. This sequence encodes CASSGGKTSTDTQYF. The rearrangement links TRBV6-2 or TRBV6-3 to TRBJ2-3, with a weak D call TRBD2 (6 bases). Trimming cost V 5 bases and J 0 bases, with 12 bases left between them. CDR1 and CDR2 (germline): MNHEY, SVGEGT. This CDR3 is 15 amino acids long.